This T cell receptor (beta chain) was documented in a study of OX40 agonist ivuxolimab in advanced cancers. Study-wide context: An anti-OX40 (CD134) antibody with agonistic activity, ivuxolimab, was administered to patients. Patients were infused with ivuxolimab every 2 weeks at 0.01 to 10 mg/kg. Partial responses occurred in three patients (one hepatocellular carcinoma, two cutaneous melanoma).

Whole-study findings and limits: The CD4+ and CD8+ T cells in the blood had expanded clonally by week 6 at 0.1 to 3.0 mg/kg.

Sequenced by immunoSEQ multiplex PCR; TCRdb stores in-frame clones only, minus some. The sample lists more than 65,000 clones, approximately 90% occurring once. Notes on this clone: The antigen remains unidentified.

CDR1 and CDR2 from the germline V gene are SNHLY and FYNNEI. There are 13 residues in the CDR3. V dropped 2 bases and J dropped 5 bases, with 9 bases sitting between them. The input for sequencing was CD4+ or CD8+ T cells sorted from blood, taken in a trial of the OX40 agonist ivuxolimab. The sequence was collected from an adult with an advanced solid tumor such as melanoma, head and neck, liver or kidney cancer. This chain uses TRBV2 with TRBJ2-5; D gene uncertain. In nucleotides, the CDR3 is TGTGCCAGCAGTGAATCGACCATGGAGACCCAGTACTTC. Protein sequence: CASSESTMETQYF.